This T cell receptor (beta chain) was found in a study of CD8+CD57+ T cells in acquired aplastic anemia. Turning to the study itself: Sorted CD4+ and CD8+ cells yielded DNA averaging roughly 3.3 ug.

Profiling that covered TCR beta VDJ and CDR3 relied on genomic DNA as its template. TCRdb reanalysed the reads using MiXCR and keeps one entry per CDR3 protein. The table records roughly 280,000 distinct CDR3 sequences, approximately 60% of them present only once. Study observations and caveats: Patients and controls were found to share some 30 CD8+ CDR3 sequences.

Germline V gene sequence: CDR1 SGDLS, CDR2 YYNGEE. The CDR3 spans 14 residues. Trimming stripped 2 bases from V and 3 bases from J, with 8 bases between. Patients sequenced had flow cytometry evidence of CD8+CD57+ cell expansion. The enrolled patients all had severe acquired aplastic anemia. Patients had undergone no therapy by the time their blood was sampled. Of note for this clonotype: Its antigen is unknown.

The TCR comes from a human donor with aplastic anemia. The J gene is TRBJ2-2, the V gene TRBV9; the D gene is possibly TRBD1 (6 bases). Sequencing was done on a sample of sorted CD4+, CD8+, or CD8+CD57+ T cells (not recorded which) from PBMCs. CDR3 nucleotides: TGTGCCAGCAGCGTTCCAGGGGACACCGGGGAGCTGTTTTTT. Encoded protein: CASSVPGDTGELFF.